A selection of T cell receptor beta chains follows, all from one sample in a study of T cells in Graves' hyperthyroidism and ophthalmopathy. TCRdb analysed the multiplex PCR reads with MiXCR anew, one entry per CDR3 protein. The sample has 100,000 to 140,000 distinct CDR3 sequences, approximately 16% seen once. The sample comprised blood. The origin of the receptors is a woman in her forties or fifties with Graves' hyperthyroidism. Each CDR3 is given with its conserved first and last residue. D genes are given only for firm matches. Clone size is given for some rows only: seen once, a few or many times, or a class if the clone is expanded.

j_call | v_call | clone_size | d_call | cdr3_aa | cdr3_nt
TRBJ2-2 | TRBV7-6 | few | NA | CASSARTMRGTGELFF | TGTGCCAGCAGCGCTCGGACTATGCGAGGCACCGGGGAGCTGTTTTTT
TRBJ1-1 | TRBV29-1 | many | NA | CSVERGRREAFF | TGCAGCGTTGAGAGGGGCCGACGGGAAGCTTTCTTT
TRBJ2-1 | TRBV27 | many | NA | CASSWLWHNEQFF | TGTGCCAGCAGTTGGTTGTGGCATAATGAGCAGTTCTTC
TRBJ2-2 | TRBV27 | many | TRBD1 | CASSLEDRPNTGELFF | TGTGCCAGCAGTTTAGAGGACAGGCCGAACACCGGGGAGCTGTTTTTT
TRBJ1-5 | TRBV6-2/TRBV6-3 | many | TRBD1 | CATRQGRNQPQHF | TGTGCCACGAGACAGGGACGAAATCAGCCCCAGCATTTT
TRBJ2-1 | TRBV3-1 | few | NA | CASSPRWSYNEQSF | TGTGCCAGCAGCCCCCGATGGTCCTACAATGAGCAGTCCTTC
TRBJ2-3 | TRBV11-2 | NA | TRBD2 | CASSLGRLAGAMQYF | TGTGCCAGCAGCTTAGGCCGGCTAGCGGGAGCTATGCAGTATTTT
TRBJ2-1 | TRBV28 | NA | NA | CASSFISGGHSYNEQFF | TGTGCCAGCAGTTTTATTTCCGGGGGCCACTCCTACAATGAGCAGTTCTTC
TRBJ1-1 | TRBV19 | NA | NA | CASSISGAMNTEAFF | TGTGCCAGTAGTATATCAGGGGCCATGAACACTGAAGCTTTCTTT
TRBJ1-1 | TRBV30 | many | TRBD1 | CASRGGQGGTEAFF | TGTGCCTCCCGGGGGGGACAGGGTGGAACTGAAGCTTTCTTT
TRBJ1-2 | TRBV20-1 | once | NA | CSAREFSGADGYTF | TGCAGTGCTAGAGAATTCTCAGGGGCGGATGGCTACACCTTC
TRBJ2-3 | TRBV7-3 | many | NA | CASSFQPMDTQYF | TGTGCCAGCAGCTTCCAACCGATGGATACGCAGTATTTT
TRBJ1-1 | TRBV12-3/TRBV12-4 | many | NA | CASSLGGRNTEAFF | TGTGCCAGCAGTTTGGGCGGGAGGAACACTGAAGCTTTCTTT
TRBJ1-1 | TRBV3-1 | many | TRBD1 | CASSKGQGAAFF | TGTGCCAGCAGCAAAGGACAGGGGGCCGCTTTCTTT
TRBJ2-5 | TRBV19 | many | NA | CASSIGGSGVQETQYF | TGTGCCAGTAGTATAGGCGGTAGCGGAGTCCAAGAGACCCAGTACTTC
TRBJ2-3 | TRBV29-1 | many | TRBD1 | CSVTPGTGDQYF | TGCAGCGTTACCCCCGGGACAGGGGATCAGTATTTT
TRBJ1-1 | TRBV24-1 | many | NA | CATSLGQRVTEAFF | TGTGCCACCAGTCTTGGACAACGAGTCACTGAAGCTTTCTTT
TRBJ2-1 | TRBV30 | many | NA | CAWNGGSYNEQFF | TGTGCCTGGAACGGGGGCTCCTACAATGAGCAGTTCTTC
TRBJ2-1 | TRBV6-1 | many | NA | CASSPSFLGGREQFF | TGTGCCAGCAGTCCCTCCTTTCTGGGAGGCCGAGAGCAGTTCTTC
TRBJ1-1 | TRBV11-1 | many | NA | CASSPGPMNTEAFF | TGTGCCAGCAGTCCTGGTCCCATGAACACTGAAGCTTTCTTT
TRBJ1-5 | TRBV28 | many | NA | CASSLWTLIRGSNQPQHF | TGTGCCAGCAGTTTATGGACCCTAATCAGGGGTAGCAATCAGCCCCAGCATTTT
TRBJ1-1 | TRBV28 | many | TRBD1 | CASSPSGAGGSGTEAFF | TGTGCCAGCTCGCCCTCGGGAGCAGGGGGCAGTGGCACTGAAGCTTTCTTT
TRBJ1-2 | TRBV4-1 | many | TRBD1 | CASSPRDSTSYGYTF | TGCGCCAGCAGCCCAAGGGACAGTACATCCTATGGCTACACCTTC
TRBJ2-7 | TRBV28 | many | NA | CASSSHQGPYEQYF | TGTGCCAGCTCTTCCCATCAGGGTCCCTACGAGCAGTACTTC
TRBJ2-1 | TRBV5-1 | many | TRBD1 | CASSLAVTGGGNEQFF | TGCGCCAGCAGCTTGGCCGTTACAGGGGGCGGGAATGAGCAGTTCTTC
TRBJ1-2 | TRBV28 | many | NA | CASSPGRAIGYTF | TGTGCCAGCAGTCCGGGGAGGGCTATTGGCTACACCTTC
TRBJ1-5 | TRBV4-1 | many | TRBD1 | CASSRTGTGDSNQPQHF | TGCGCCAGCAGCCGAACCGGGACAGGAGATAGCAATCAGCCCCAGCATTTT
TRBJ2-6 | TRBV27 | NA | NA | CASSLNPGARVVLTF | TGTGCCAGCAGTTTAAACCCGGGAGCGCGCGTAGTCCTGACTTTC
TRBJ2-5 | TRBV2 | few | TRBD1 | CASSEAGQGETQYF | TGTGCCAGCAGTGAAGCGGGACAGGGGGAGACCCAGTACTTC
TRBJ2-7 | TRBV20-1 | many | NA | CSASISYEQYF | TGCAGTGCTAGTATTTCGTACGAGCAGTACTTC
TRBJ2-1 | TRBV10-3 | many | NA | CAISARLRSDEQFF | TGTGCCATCAGTGCCCGACTGCGTAGCGATGAGCAGTTCTTC
TRBJ2-1 | TRBV12-3/TRBV12-4 | NA | NA | CASSPPSFDRPYEQFF | TGTGCCAGCAGTCCCCCATCCTTCGACAGGCCCTACGAGCAGTTCTTC
TRBJ1-6 | TRBV5-1 | many | TRBD1 | CASSEGQGGSSPLHF | TGCGCCAGCAGCGAAGGACAGGGCGGGTCTTCACCCCTCCACTTT
TRBJ2-7 | TRBV7-3 | many | NA | CASSLVGGQTSEEQYF | TGTGCCAGCAGCTTAGTCGGGGGACAGACCTCTGAGGAGCAGTACTTC
TRBJ2-2 | TRBV7-3 | many | NA | CASSLTRTSGELFF | TGTGCCAGCAGCTTAACTCGGACGTCCGGGGAGCTGTTTTTT
TRBJ2-7 | TRBV20-1 | many | NA | CSAPGGHEQYF | TGCAGTGCCCCCGGGGGGCACGAGCAGTACTTC
TRBJ2-5 | TRBV7-2 | few | TRBD2 | CASSLQAGAETQYF | TGTGCCAGCAGCTTACAAGCGGGGGCGGAGACCCAGTACTTC
TRBJ1-1 | TRBV6-1 | many | NA | CASSERLRPLNTEAFF | TGTGCCAGCAGTGAACGGCTCCGCCCGTTGAACACTGAAGCTTTCTTT
TRBJ2-1 | TRBV20-1 | many | NA | CSARAPGLPSSYNEQFF | TGCAGTGCTAGAGCCCCGGGGCTTCCCAGCTCCTACAATGAGCAGTTCTTC
TRBJ2-1 | TRBV7-9 | many | NA | CASSPGRRGSYNEQFF | TGTGCCAGCAGCCCGGGCCGGCGGGGCTCCTACAATGAGCAGTTCTTC